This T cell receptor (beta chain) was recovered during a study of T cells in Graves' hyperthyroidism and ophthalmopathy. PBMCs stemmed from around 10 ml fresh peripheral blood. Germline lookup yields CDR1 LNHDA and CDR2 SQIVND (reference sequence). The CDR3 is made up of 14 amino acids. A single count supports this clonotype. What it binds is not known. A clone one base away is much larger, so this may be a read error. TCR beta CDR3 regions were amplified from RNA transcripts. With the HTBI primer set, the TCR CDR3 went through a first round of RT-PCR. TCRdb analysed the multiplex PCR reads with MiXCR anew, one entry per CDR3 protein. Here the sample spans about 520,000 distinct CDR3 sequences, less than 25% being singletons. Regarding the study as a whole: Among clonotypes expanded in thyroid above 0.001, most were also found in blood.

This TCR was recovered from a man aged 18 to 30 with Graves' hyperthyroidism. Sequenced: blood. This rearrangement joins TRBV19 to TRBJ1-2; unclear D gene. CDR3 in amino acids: CSSSMSGIGYGYTF. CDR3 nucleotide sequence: TGTTCCAGTAGTATGTCTGGTATTGGGTATGGCTACACCTTC.